What follows are 13 T cell receptor beta chains derived from one specimen sequenced in a study of graft-versus-host responses after intestinal transplantation. Here immunoSEQ multiplex PCR was the method, and the copy in TCRdb shows in-frame clones only, minus some. The table includes 74,000 or so clones, approximately 90% detected once. The specimen was PBMCs, collected 98 days after intestinal transplantation. These receptors were collected from a human patient who received an intestinal transplant, so some T cells may come from the graft donor.

The chain employs TRBV30 and TRBJ2-3; 13 nucleotides line up with TRBD2. V was pared by 5 bases and J by 3 bases, with 5 bases of the junction left unmatched. This CDR3 has 15 residues. Looked up from germline, CDR1 is GTSNPN and CDR2 is SVGIG (reference sequence). This CDR3 reads CAWGRLAGGTDTQYF. The CDR3 coding sequence is TGTGCCTGGGGGAGACTAGCGGGAGGAACAGATACGCAGTATTTT.

The CDR3 DNA reads as TGTGCCAGTAGTACCTACGCCGGGGAGACCCAGTACTTC. It codes for CASSTYAGETQYF. The chain is built from TRBV19 and TRBJ2-5; D is unclear. CDR3 size: 13 residues. V lost 4 bases and J 5 bases, leaving 11 bases between the germline ends. Germline loops: CDR1 LNHDA, CDR2 SQIVND (reference sequence).

The chain employs TRBV10-3 and TRBJ2-5; D is undetermined. Per germline, CDR1 ENHRY and CDR2 SYGVKD. The ends were cut back, 4 bases at V and 5 bases at J, with 14 bases in the middle. CDR3 size: 14 residues. CDR3 in amino acids: CAISGGPQPETQYF. Here the CDR3 DNA reads TGTGCCATCAGTGGAGGACCGCAACCGGAGACCCAGTACTTC.

The J gene is TRBJ2-2, the V gene TRBV11-3, with D perhaps matching TRBD2 (5 bases). V dropped 1 base and J dropped 5 bases, with 5 bases sitting between them. The CDR3 covers 13 residues. Germline V lookup: CDR1 SGHNT, CDR2 YENEEA. CDR3 in amino acids: CASSLGETGELFF. In nucleotides, the CDR3 is TGTGCCAGCAGCTTAGGGGAGACCGGGGAGCTGTTTTTT. Full variable domain (outside the CDR3, taken from reference TRBV11-3 and TRBJ2-2): EAGVVQSPRYKIIEKKQPVAFWCNPISGHNTLYWYLQNLGQGPELLIRYENEEAVDDSQLPKDRFSAERLKGVDSTLKIQPAELGDSAVYLCASSLGETGELFFGEGSRLTVL.

This CDR3 reads CASSQVMNTEAFF. DNA of the CDR3: TGTGCCAGCAGCCAGGTTATGAACACTGAAGCTTTCTTT. The rearrangement links TRBV14 to TRBJ1-1; the D is unclear. CDR1 and CDR2 from the germline V gene are SGHDN and FVKESK. Between the trimmed V and J ends, which lost 3 bases and 0 bases, there was a span of 5 bases. The CDR3 runs 13 residues.

For the CDR3, the DNA is TGTGCCAGCAGCCTGACAGGGGGGCGGCCCCAGCATTTT. It codes for CASSLTGGRPQHF. V is TRBV7-6 and J is TRBJ1-5; TRBD1 matches 9 bases. Germline lookup yields CDR1 SGHVS and CDR2 FNYEAQ. The V and J ends lost 5 bases and 9 bases, in that order; junction bases with no gene match: 5. The CDR3 consists of 13 residues. Based on the CDR3 plus reference TRBV7-6 and TRBJ1-5, the full variable domain is GAGVSQSPRYKVTKRGQDVALRCDPISGHVSLYWYRQALGQGPEFLTYFNYEAQQDKSGLPNDRFSAERPEGSISTLTIQRTEQRDSAMYRCASSLTGGRPQHFGDGTRLSIL.

This chain links TRBV6-1 with TRBJ2-3; maybe TRBD2 (5 bases). Trimming cost V 3 bases and J 2 bases, with 9 bases left between them. Per germline, CDR1 MNHNS and CDR2 SASEGT. There are 14 residues in the CDR3. The CDR3 here is CASSELAYTDTQYF. For the CDR3, the DNA is TGTGCCAGCAGTGAGCTAGCATACACAGATACGCAGTATTTT.

The J gene is TRBJ1-6, the V gene TRBV6-5; D uncertain. V was shortened by 1 base and J by 7 bases, with 5 bases between the two germline ends. This CDR3 has 13 amino acids. Per germline, CDR1 MNHEY and CDR2 SVGAGI. CDR3 in DNA: TGTGCCAGCAGTTACTTGGGAAATTCACCCCTCCACTTT. It specifies CASSYLGNSPLHF.

The rearrangement joins TRBV5-6 to TRBJ2-1, with D hard to call. Trimming shortened V by 3 bases and J by 3 bases, and 7 bases separated the two germline ends. Germline V gene lookup returns CDR1 SGHDT and CDR2 YYEEEE. The CDR3 has 13 residues. The CDR3 region is CASSSPGYNEQFF. The CDR3 DNA reads TGTGCCAGCAGCTCCCCGGGCTACAATGAGCAGTTCTTC.

This chain links TRBV6-5 with TRBJ2-2; D is uncertain. The CDR3 has 14 residues. Germline loops: CDR1 MNHEY, CDR2 SVGAGI. Trimming removed 6 bases from V and 6 bases from J, with 14 bases in between. The CDR3 sequence is CASRPDGISGELFF. The CDR3 nucleotides are TGTGCCAGCAGACCCGACGGAATCTCCGGGGAGCTGTTTTTT.

This chain joins TRBV25-1 and TRBJ2-2; the D gene could be TRBD1 or TRBD2 (5 bases each). CDR3 length: 12 residues. V shed 8 bases and J shed 12 bases, with 16 bases lying between them. Germline assignment: CDR1 MGHDK and CDR2 SYGVNS. The DNA for the CDR3 is TGTGCCAGCCCCTCCCTCCCGGGACAGCTGTTTTTT. It encodes CASPSLPGQLFF.

This clone was recorded once. V is TRBV5-4 and J is TRBJ2-3; D gene unclear. CDR1 and CDR2 from the germline V gene are SGHNT and YYREEE (reference sequence). Trimming shortened V by 0 bases and J by 0 bases, and 8 bases separated the two germline ends. The CDR3 covers 15 residues. The CDR3 bases are TGTGCCAGCAGCTTGGGGAGCCTTAGCACAGATACGCAGTATTTT. Translation gives CASSLGSLSTDTQYF.

V is TRBV12-2 and J is TRBJ1-1; the table calls TRBD1, which could not be checked here. TRBV12-2 is listed as a pseudogene. The CDR3 totals 13 residues. Written as DNA, the CDR3 is TGTGCAAGTCGCTTAGGGGGGCAGGGTGAAGCTTTCTTT. It is translated as CASRLGGQGEAFF.